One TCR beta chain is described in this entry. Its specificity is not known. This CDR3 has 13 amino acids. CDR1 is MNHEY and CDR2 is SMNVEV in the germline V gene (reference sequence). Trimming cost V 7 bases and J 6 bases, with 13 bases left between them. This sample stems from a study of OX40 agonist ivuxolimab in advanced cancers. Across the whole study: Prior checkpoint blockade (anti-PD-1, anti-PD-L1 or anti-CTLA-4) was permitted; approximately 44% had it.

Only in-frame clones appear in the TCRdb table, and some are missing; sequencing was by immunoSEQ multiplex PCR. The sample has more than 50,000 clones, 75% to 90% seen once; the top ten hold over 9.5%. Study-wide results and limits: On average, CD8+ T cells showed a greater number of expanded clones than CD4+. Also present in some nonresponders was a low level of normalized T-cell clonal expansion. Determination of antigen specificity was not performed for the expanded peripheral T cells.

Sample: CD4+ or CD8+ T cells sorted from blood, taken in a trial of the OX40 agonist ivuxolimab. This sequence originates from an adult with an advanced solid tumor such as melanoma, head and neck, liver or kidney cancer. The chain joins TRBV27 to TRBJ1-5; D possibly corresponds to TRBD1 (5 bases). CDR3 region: CASTGGVSQPQHF. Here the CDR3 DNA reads TGTGCCAGCACCGGGGGAGTTAGTCAGCCCCAGCATTTT.